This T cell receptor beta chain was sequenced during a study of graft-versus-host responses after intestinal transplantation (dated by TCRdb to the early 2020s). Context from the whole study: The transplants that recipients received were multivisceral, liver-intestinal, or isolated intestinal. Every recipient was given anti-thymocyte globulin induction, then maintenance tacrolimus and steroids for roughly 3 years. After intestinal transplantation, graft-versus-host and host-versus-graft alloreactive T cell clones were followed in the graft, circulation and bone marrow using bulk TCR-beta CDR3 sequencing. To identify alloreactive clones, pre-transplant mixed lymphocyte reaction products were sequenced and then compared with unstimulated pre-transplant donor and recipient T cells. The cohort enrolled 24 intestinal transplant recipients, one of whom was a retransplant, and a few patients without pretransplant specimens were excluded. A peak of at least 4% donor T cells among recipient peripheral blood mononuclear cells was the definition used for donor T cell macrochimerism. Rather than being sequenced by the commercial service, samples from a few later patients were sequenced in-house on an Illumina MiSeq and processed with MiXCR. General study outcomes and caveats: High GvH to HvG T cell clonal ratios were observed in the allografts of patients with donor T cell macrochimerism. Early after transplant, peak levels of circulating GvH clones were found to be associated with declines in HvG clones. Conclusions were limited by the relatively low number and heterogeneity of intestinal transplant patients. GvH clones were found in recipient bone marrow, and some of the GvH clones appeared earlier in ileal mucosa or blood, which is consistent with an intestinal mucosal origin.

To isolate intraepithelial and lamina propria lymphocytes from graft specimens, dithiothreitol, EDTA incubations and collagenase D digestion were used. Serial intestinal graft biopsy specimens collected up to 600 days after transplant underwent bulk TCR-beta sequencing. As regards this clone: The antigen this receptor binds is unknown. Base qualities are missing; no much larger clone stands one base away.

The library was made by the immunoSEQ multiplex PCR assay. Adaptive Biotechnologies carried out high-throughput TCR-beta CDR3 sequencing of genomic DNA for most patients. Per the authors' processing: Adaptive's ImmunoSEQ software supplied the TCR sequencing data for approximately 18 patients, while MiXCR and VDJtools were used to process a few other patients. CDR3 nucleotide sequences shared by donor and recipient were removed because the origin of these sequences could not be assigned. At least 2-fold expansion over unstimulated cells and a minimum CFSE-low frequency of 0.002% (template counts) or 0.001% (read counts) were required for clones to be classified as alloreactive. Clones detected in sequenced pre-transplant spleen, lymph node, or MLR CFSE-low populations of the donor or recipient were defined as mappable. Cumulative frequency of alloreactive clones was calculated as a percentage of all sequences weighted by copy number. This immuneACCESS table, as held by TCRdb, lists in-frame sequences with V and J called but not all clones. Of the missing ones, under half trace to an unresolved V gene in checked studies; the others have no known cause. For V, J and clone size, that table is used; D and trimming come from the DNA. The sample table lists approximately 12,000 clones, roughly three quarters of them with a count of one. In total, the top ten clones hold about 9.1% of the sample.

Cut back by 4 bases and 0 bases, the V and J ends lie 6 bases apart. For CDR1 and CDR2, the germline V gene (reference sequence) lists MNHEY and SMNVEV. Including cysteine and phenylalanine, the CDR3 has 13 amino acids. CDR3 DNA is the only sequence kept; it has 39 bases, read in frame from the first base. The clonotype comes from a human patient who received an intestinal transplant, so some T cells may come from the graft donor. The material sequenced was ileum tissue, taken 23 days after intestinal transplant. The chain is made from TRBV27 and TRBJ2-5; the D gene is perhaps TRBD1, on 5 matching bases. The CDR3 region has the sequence CASSYRHQETQYF. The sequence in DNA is TGTGCCAGCAGTTACAGGCACCAAGAGACCCAGTACTTC.